These 3 T cell receptor beta chains originate from one sample sequenced in a study of T cell responses to AZD1222 COVID-19 vaccine. Assay: immunoSEQ multiplex PCR; the TCRdb copy retains only in-frame clones and omits some. This table holds 95,000 to 110,000 clones, about 85% found once. The starting material was peripheral blood, obtained 28 days after the second AZD1222 dose. The receptors stem from an adult who received the AZD1222 COVID-19 vaccine.

The chain has TRBV5-1 and TRBJ2-7; 11 nucleotides agree with TRBD1. The CDR3 runs 15 residues. Germline trimming cut 2 bases from V and 3 bases from J; bases unmatched to any gene: 4. Germline CDR1 reads SGHRS; CDR2 reads YFSETQ. The DNA for the CDR3 is TGCGCCAGCAGCTTCTCAGGGACAGGGGGCTACGAGCAGTACTTC. Residues: CASSFSGTGGYEQYF.

The V gene is TRBV12-3 or TRBV12-4, the J gene TRBJ2-7; no firm D call. CDR3 length: 12 amino acids. Trimming stripped 6 bases from V and 0 bases from J, with 6 bases between. DNA for the CDR3: TGTGCCAGCAGAAGGAGCTCCTACGAGCAGTACTTC. Its translation is CASRRSSYEQYF.

The genes are TRBV7-3 and TRBJ2-2, with D possibly being TRBD2 (6 bases). The V gene lost 5 bases and the J gene lost 6 bases, with 16 bases spanning the gap. The V gene's germline CDR1 is SGHTA and CDR2 FQGTGA. CDR3 length: 15 amino acids. The CDR3 spells CASSPGGPGAGELFF. CDR3 nucleotide sequence: TGTGCCAGCAGCCCAGGAGGGCCCGGGGCCGGGGAGCTGTTTTTT.